Listed here are 6 T cell receptor beta chains from one sample, sequenced in a study of shared clonotypes between healthy human individuals. The data were produced by immunoSEQ multiplex PCR, yet TCRdb's version contains in-frame clones alone and is incomplete. The table shows roughly 2.4 million clones, with around 95% occurring only once. The sample consisted of naive CD4+ T cells sorted from blood. Specified subset: CD45RA+ positively selected. All receptors come from a man between 18 and 29 years old in good health.

The V and J genes are TRBV5-1 and TRBJ2-3; the D gene is possibly TRBD1 (6 bases). The V and J ends lost 0 bases and 0 bases respectively, with 11 bases between them. There are 16 residues in the CDR3. CDR1 SGHRS and CDR2 YFSETQ come from the germline V gene. The CDR3 region is CASSLESQGSTDTQYF. The CDR3 bases are TGCGCCAGCAGCTTGGAGTCCCAGGGGAGCACAGATACGCAGTATTTT.

The chain has TRBV5-5 and TRBJ1-1, with unresolved D. This CDR3 has 13 residues. Between the trimmed V and J ends, which lost 4 bases and 5 bases, there was a span of 12 bases. The germline gives CDR1 SGHKS, CDR2 YYEKEE (reference sequence). The CDR3 coding sequence is TGTGCCAGCAGCCAAATTGCTAGTACTGAAGCTTTCTTT. Protein sequence: CASSQIASTEAFF.

The CDR3 DNA reads TGCGCCAGCAGCTTTAACCAACAGGGGACTAATGAAAAACTGTTTTTT. Its protein product is CASSFNQQGTNEKLFF. This rearrangement joins TRBV5-1 to TRBJ1-4, with 7 bases lining up with TRBD1. The germline V gene encodes CDR1 SGHRS and CDR2 YFSETQ. The V gene end was trimmed by 2 bases and the J gene end by 2 bases; junction bases not matched to a gene: 6. The CDR3 has 16 residues.

A word on this clone: The same CDR3 also results from other DNA sequences found in this sample. This chain connects TRBV5-1 to TRBJ2-2; 13 bases are a match to TRBD2. The germline CDR1 and CDR2 sequences are SGHRS and YFSETQ. The CDR3 covers 15 residues. V lost 4 bases to trimming and J lost 6 bases; unmatched junction nucleotides: 3. This CDR3 reads CASSLGTSGAGELFF. CDR3 DNA: TGCGCCAGCAGCCTCGGGACTAGCGGGGCCGGGGAGCTGTTTTTT.

This chain links TRBV7-9 with TRBJ2-2; no reliable D call. V was trimmed by 7 bases and J by 1 base, leaving 10 bases between them. The CDR3 is made up of 14 amino acids. Germline CDR1 SEHNR, CDR2 FQNEAQ (reference sequence). The CDR3: CASTQALNTGELFF. The DNA of the CDR3 is TGTGCCAGCACCCAGGCCTTGAACACCGGGGAGCTGTTTTTT.

This clone has just one count. At one boundary the junction diverges from the germline segment, which might be a read error. The chain joins TRBV2 to TRBJ1-2; 7 positions match TRBD1. The CDR3 is 17 residues long. Per germline, CDR1 SNHLY and CDR2 FYNNEI. CDR3 protein: CASSEGGPGTLRYGYTF. The CDR3 nucleotides are TGTGCCAGCAGCGAAGGGGGCCCAGGGACACTGCGCTATGGCTACACCTTC.